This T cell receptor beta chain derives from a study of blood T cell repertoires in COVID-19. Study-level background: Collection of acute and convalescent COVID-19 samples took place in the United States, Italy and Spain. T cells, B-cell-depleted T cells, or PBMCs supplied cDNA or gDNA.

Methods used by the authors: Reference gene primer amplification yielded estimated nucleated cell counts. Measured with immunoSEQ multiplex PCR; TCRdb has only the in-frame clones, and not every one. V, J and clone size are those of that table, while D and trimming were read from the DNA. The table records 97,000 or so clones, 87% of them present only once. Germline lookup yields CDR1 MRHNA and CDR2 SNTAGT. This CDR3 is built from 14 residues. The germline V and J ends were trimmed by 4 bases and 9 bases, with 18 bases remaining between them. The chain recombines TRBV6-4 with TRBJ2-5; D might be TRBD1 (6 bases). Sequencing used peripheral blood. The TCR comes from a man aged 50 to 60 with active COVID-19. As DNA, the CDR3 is TGTGCCAGCAGTGGGCAGGCTGGGGGCAAGGCCCAGTACTTC. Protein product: CASSGQAGGKAQYF.